What follows are 5 T cell receptor beta chains derived from one specimen sequenced in a study of CD8 T cells in ankylosing spondylitis. Study-wide results and limits: The study identified a TCR beta motif of under ten highly homologous variants that appeared characteristic of ankylosing spondylitis blood.

MiXCR was run by TCRdb on the 5' RACE reads, yielding one entry per CDR3 protein. Found here are about 480,000 distinct CDR3 sequences, 17% of them singletons; the top ten hold around 0.92%. No antigen has been assigned to these receptors. Input material: blood, either unsorted or a sorted T cell fraction (not recorded which). These receptors originate from a male donor with ankylosing spondylitis.

This clonotype was observed at least ten times. This chain connects TRBV7-9 to TRBJ2-1, with TRBD2 identical over 8 bases. The germline V gene has CDR1 SEHNR and CDR2 FQNEAQ (reference sequence). The junction had 5 bases not matched to a gene; V was cut back by 4 bases and J by 12 bases. The CDR3 has 12 amino acids. CDR3 DNA: TGTGCCAGCAGCTCGGGACTAGTAGGGCAGTTCTTC. Translating gives CASSSGLVGQFF.

The chain uses TRBV4-3 and TRBJ1-3; D is undetermined. The germline V gene encodes CDR1 LGHNA and CDR2 YSLEER. V shed 1 base and J shed 0 bases, with 4 bases lying between them. The CDR3 totals 14 residues. CDR3 sequence reads: CASSQGTSGNTIYF. The CDR3 region has the DNA TGCGCCAGCAGCCAAGGTACCTCTGGAAACACCATATATTTT.

Here the CDR3 reads CASKQETGGVYEQYF. The CDR3 DNA is TGTGCCAGCAAACAAGAGACAGGGGGCGTCTACGAGCAGTACTTC. The chain uses TRBV12-3 or TRBV12-4 and TRBJ2-7, with 10 bases fitting TRBD1. The CDR3 loop spans 15 amino acids. Trimming cost V 7 bases and J 3 bases; bases outside gene matches: 9.

This clonotype was observed a handful of times. The chain employs TRBV10-3 and TRBJ2-6; either TRBD1 or TRBD2 may supply D (5 bases each). The ends were cut back, 10 bases at V and 0 bases at J, with 10 bases in the middle. Germline CDR1 is ENHRY and CDR2 is SYGVKD. CDR3 length: 14 amino acids. CDR3 bases: TGTGCCAATGGGACCGCCTCTGGGGCCAACGTCCTGACTTTC. Its protein product is CANGTASGANVLTF.

This clonotype has a handful of counts. This chain joins TRBV2 and TRBJ1-3, with TRBD1 matching 8 bases. CDR3 size: 16 residues. The V gene's germline CDR1 is SNHLY and CDR2 FYNNEI. The V and J ends lost 6 bases and 2 bases, in that order; junction bases with no gene match: 9. The CDR3 loop is CASSEQGGAAGNTIYF. The CDR3 DNA sequence: TGTGCCAGCAGCGAACAGGGGGGAGCTGCTGGAAACACCATATATTTT.